These T cell receptor beta chains were read from a single sample in a study of human T cells and chemical hapten exposure. TCRdb reprocessed the RACE reads via MiXCR and lists one record per CDR3 protein. The sample contains hundreds of thousands of distinct CDR3 sequences, just under 6.5% of which appear only once. Sequencing used whole blood, obtained in connection with sensitization to the hapten diphenylcyclopropenone (DPC). All receptors come from a woman aged 18 to 35 with alopecia areata. Some clones in this sample may be carry-over from other donors' samples. The CDR3 runs from the conserved cysteine through the conserved F or W. D genes are given only for firm matches. Expanded clones are given a class, and other clones once, few, many or no size at all.

j_call: TRBJ1-2; clone_size: many; d_call: TRBD1; v_call: TRBV5-1; cdr3_aa: CASSLGDRNNYGYTF; cdr3_nt: TGCGCCAGCAGCTTGGGGGACAGGAACAACTATGGCTACACCTTC
j_call: TRBJ2-2; clone_size: few; d_call: TRBD1; v_call: TRBV20-1; cdr3_aa: CSAVEGPGQGNTGELFF; cdr3_nt: TGCAGTGCCGTAGAGGGACCGGGACAGGGGAACACCGGGGAGCTGTTTTTT
j_call: TRBJ2-7; clone_size: .; d_call: .; v_call: TRBV5-6; cdr3_aa: CASSLYGVGDYEQYF; cdr3_nt: TGTGCCAGCAGCTTGTATGGTGTAGGGGACTACGAGCAGTACTTC
j_call: TRBJ1-4; clone_size: many; d_call: .; v_call: TRBV6-5; cdr3_aa: CASSYLRGFNEKLFF; cdr3_nt: TGTGCCAGCAGTTACCTTAGGGGGTTTAATGAAAAACTGTTTTTT
j_call: TRBJ1-1; clone_size: few; d_call: .; v_call: TRBV25-1; cdr3_aa: CASSGLRVTEAFF; cdr3_nt: TGTGCCAGCAGTGGCCTCAGGGTTACTGAAGCTTTCTTT
j_call: TRBJ1-1; clone_size: .; d_call: TRBD1; v_call: TRBV3-1; cdr3_aa: CASSPRDRVWTEAFF; cdr3_nt: TGTGCCAGCAGCCCCCGGGACAGGGTGTGGACTGAAGCTTTCTTT
j_call: TRBJ2-1; clone_size: many; d_call: .; v_call: TRBV28; cdr3_aa: CASSLITNEQFF; cdr3_nt: TGTGCCAGCAGTTTAATTACTAATGAGCAGTTCTTC
j_call: TRBJ2-1; clone_size: .; d_call: .; v_call: TRBV6-1; cdr3_aa: CASSESGSRHNEQFF; cdr3_nt: TGTGCCAGCAGTGAATCAGGGTCCCGACACAATGAGCAGTTCTTC
j_call: TRBJ1-1; clone_size: many; d_call: .; v_call: TRBV5-1; cdr3_aa: CASSLAYDMPNTEAFF; cdr3_nt: TGCGCCAGCAGCTTGGCGTACGACATGCCGAACACTGAAGCTTTCTTT
j_call: TRBJ1-3; clone_size: many; d_call: .; v_call: TRBV12-3/TRBV12-4; cdr3_aa: CASSRQGGSGNTIYF; cdr3_nt: TGTGCCAGCAGCCGGCAAGGGGGATCAGGAAACACCATATATTTT
j_call: TRBJ1-1; clone_size: many; d_call: .; v_call: TRBV11-1; cdr3_aa: CASSFRITEAFF; cdr3_nt: TGTGCCAGCAGCTTTCGGATCACTGAAGCTTTCTTT
j_call: TRBJ1-2; clone_size: many; d_call: .; v_call: TRBV18; cdr3_aa: CASSPTSGASIYGYTF; cdr3_nt: TGTGCCAGCTCACCAACATCGGGGGCGAGTATCTATGGCTACACCTTC
j_call: TRBJ1-2; clone_size: many; d_call: .; v_call: TRBV6-2/TRBV6-3; cdr3_aa: CASSYSSVYGYTF; cdr3_nt: TGTGCCAGCAGTTACTCTTCGGTCTATGGCTACACCTTC
j_call: TRBJ1-2; clone_size: many; d_call: .; v_call: TRBV6-5; cdr3_aa: CASSSQDGYTF; cdr3_nt: TGTGCCAGCAGTTCCCAGGATGGCTACACCTTC
j_call: TRBJ1-2; clone_size: .; d_call: .; v_call: TRBV7-8; cdr3_aa: CASSFGQTDTGYTF; cdr3_nt: TGTGCCAGCAGCTTCGGACAGACAGATACGGGCTACACCTTC
j_call: TRBJ1-1; clone_size: .; d_call: .; v_call: TRBV3-1; cdr3_aa: CASSQATMGNTEAFF; cdr3_nt: TGTGCCAGCAGCCAAGCTACGATGGGTAACACTGAAGCTTTCTTT
j_call: TRBJ2-1; clone_size: many; d_call: .; v_call: TRBV7-2; cdr3_aa: CASSLAQYNEQFF; cdr3_nt: TGTGCCAGCAGCTTAGCGCAATACAATGAGCAGTTCTTC
j_call: TRBJ2-1; clone_size: .; d_call: TRBD1; v_call: TRBV11-2; cdr3_aa: CASSSYRGRPYNEQFF; cdr3_nt: TGTGCCAGCAGCTCTTACAGGGGGCGTCCCTACAATGAGCAGTTCTTC
j_call: TRBJ2-6; clone_size: .; d_call: .; v_call: TRBV19; cdr3_aa: CASSISPSGANVLTF; cdr3_nt: TGTGCCAGTAGTATTTCTCCGTCTGGGGCCAACGTCCTGACTTTC
j_call: TRBJ2-1; clone_size: many; d_call: .; v_call: TRBV28; cdr3_aa: CASSPLAYEQFF; cdr3_nt: TGTGCCAGCAGTCCCCTGGCCTATGAGCAGTTCTTC
j_call: TRBJ2-1; clone_size: .; d_call: .; v_call: TRBV6-5; cdr3_aa: CASKGGGPYNEQFF; cdr3_nt: TGTGCCAGCAAGGGGGGGGGACCCTACAATGAGCAGTTCTTC
j_call: TRBJ1-2; clone_size: few; d_call: .; v_call: TRBV18; cdr3_aa: CASSPPAGFYGYTF; cdr3_nt: TGTGCCAGCTCACCACCAGCAGGCTTCTATGGCTACACCTTC
j_call: TRBJ1-2; clone_size: many; d_call: .; v_call: TRBV4-3; cdr3_aa: CASSQDRAPRGYTF; cdr3_nt: TGCGCCAGCAGCCAAGATCGGGCGCCGAGGGGCTACACCTTC
j_call: TRBJ2-7; clone_size: few; d_call: TRBD1; v_call: TRBV7-3; cdr3_aa: CASSSQTGSYEQYF; cdr3_nt: TGTGCCAGCAGCTCCCAGACAGGGTCCTACGAGCAGTACTTC
j_call: TRBJ2-2; clone_size: few; d_call: .; v_call: TRBV12-3/TRBV12-4; cdr3_aa: CASSQVSNTGELFF; cdr3_nt: TGTGCCAGCAGTCAAGTTTCGAACACCGGGGAGCTGTTTTTT
j_call: TRBJ2-1; clone_size: few; d_call: .; v_call: TRBV11-3; cdr3_aa: CASSLDPQPYNEQFF; cdr3_nt: TGTGCCAGCAGCTTAGATCCGCAGCCCTACAATGAGCAGTTCTTC
j_call: TRBJ2-3; clone_size: many; d_call: TRBD2; v_call: TRBV6-4; cdr3_aa: CASSKTSGDRPDTQYF; cdr3_nt: TGTGCCAGCAGTAAGACTAGCGGCGACCGACCAGATACGCAGTATTTT
j_call: TRBJ1-2; clone_size: few; d_call: .; v_call: TRBV2; cdr3_aa: CASSESDSNYGYTF; cdr3_nt: TGTGCCAGCAGTGAATCGGACAGCAACTATGGCTACACCTTC
j_call: TRBJ2-5; clone_size: .; d_call: .; v_call: TRBV7-2; cdr3_aa: CASSFNGLEETQYF; cdr3_nt: TGTGCCAGCAGCTTTAATGGATTAGAAGAGACCCAGTACTTC
j_call: TRBJ1-4; clone_size: .; d_call: .; v_call: TRBV6-2/TRBV6-3; cdr3_aa: CASRGDSYRAPLEKLFF; cdr3_nt: TGTGCCAGCAGGGGGGATAGCTACAGGGCGCCGTTGGAAAAACTGTTTTTT
j_call: TRBJ1-1; clone_size: many; d_call: .; v_call: TRBV29-1; cdr3_aa: CSVEQALQNTEAFF; cdr3_nt: TGCAGCGTTGAACAGGCTCTTCAAAACACTGAAGCTTTCTTT
j_call: TRBJ1-2; clone_size: many; d_call: TRBD1; v_call: TRBV5-6; cdr3_aa: CASSLTGEGYGYTF; cdr3_nt: TGTGCCAGCAGCCTGACAGGGGAAGGCTATGGCTACACCTTC
j_call: TRBJ1-1; clone_size: many; d_call: .; v_call: TRBV6-5; cdr3_aa: CASSYVPGGAEAFF; cdr3_nt: TGTGCCAGCAGTTACGTGCCGGGTGGAGCTGAAGCTTTCTTT
j_call: TRBJ2-3; clone_size: many; d_call: TRBD2; v_call: TRBV6-2/TRBV6-3; cdr3_aa: CASRISGGANTQYF; cdr3_nt: TGTGCCAGCAGGATTAGCGGGGGGGCGAATACGCAGTATTTT
j_call: TRBJ1-3; clone_size: few; d_call: .; v_call: TRBV20-1; cdr3_aa: CSARDLRARSSGNTIYF; cdr3_nt: TGCAGTGCTAGAGATTTAAGGGCAAGGAGCTCTGGAAACACCATATATTTT
j_call: TRBJ1-1; clone_size: many; d_call: .; v_call: TRBV20-1; cdr3_aa: CSAIPPSGGEVSEAFF; cdr3_nt: TGCAGTGCCATCCCGCCTAGTGGGGGAGAGGTATCTGAAGCTTTCTTT